Listed below are T cell receptor beta chains from one sample, sequenced in a study of T cell responses to AZD1222 COVID-19 vaccine. The table came from immunoSEQ multiplex PCR; TCRdb's copy has only in-frame clones and leaves some out. The sample has 60,000 to 100,000 clones; 92% are singletons. This specimen consisted of peripheral blood, obtained on day 0 of MenACWY control vaccination. These receptors were collected from an adult in good health. CDR3s include the opening cysteine and the closing phenylalanine or tryptophan. Fields, in order: clone size, J gene, D gene, V gene, CDR3 protein, CDR3 DNA. A D gene is named only where the DNA matches it firmly. Only part of the rows carry a size: once, few, many, or a class if the clone is expanded.

size: .
J: TRBJ1-5
D: .
V: TRBV12-3/TRBV12-4
CDR3: CASMVDQPQHF
DNA: TGTGCCAGCATGGTGGATCAGCCCCAGCATTTT

size: .
J: TRBJ2-2
D: .
V: TRBV6-5
CDR3: CASSSYRETGELFF
DNA: TGTGCCAGCAGTTCCTACAGGGAGACCGGGGAGCTGTTTTTT

size: .
J: TRBJ2-5
D: TRBD1
V: TRBV11-2
CDR3: CASSATGTGGKETQYF
DNA: TGTGCCAGCAGCGCCACCGGGACAGGGGGAAAAGAGACCCAGTACTTC

size: .
J: TRBJ1-4
D: .
V: TRBV12-3/TRBV12-4
CDR3: CASRLGVEKKLFF
DNA: TGTGCCAGCAGGTTGGGGGTGGAGAAAAAACTGTTTTTT

size: few
J: TRBJ1-2
D: .
V: TRBV19
CDR3: CASSTTAVGLGYTF
DNA: TGTGCCAGTAGTACGACGGCAGTCGGGCTTGGCTACACCTTC

size: .
J: TRBJ2-3
D: .
V: TRBV5-1
CDR3: CASSPAPERTDTQYF
DNA: TGCGCCAGCAGCCCTGCGCCGGAGCGCACAGATACGCAGTATTTT

size: .
J: TRBJ1-5
D: TRBD1
V: TRBV6-5
CDR3: CASTTQGEIQPQHF
DNA: TGTGCCAGCACCACCCAGGGGGAGATTCAGCCCCAGCATTTT

size: .
J: TRBJ2-1
D: .
V: TRBV6-5
CDR3: CASRFGVPAYNEQFF
DNA: TGTGCCAGCAGATTCGGGGTTCCCGCTTACAATGAGCAGTTCTTC

size: .
J: TRBJ1-6
D: .
V: TRBV28
CDR3: CASSFLGGNSPLHF
DNA: TGTGCCAGCAGTTTTTTAGGGGGAAATTCACCCCTCCACTTT

size: .
J: TRBJ1-1
D: .
V: TRBV11-1
CDR3: CASSARTDTEAFF
DNA: TGTGCCAGCAGCGCCCGGACAGACACTGAAGCTTTCTTT

size: .
J: TRBJ2-3
D: TRBD2
V: TRBV7-2
CDR3: CASSLGTSGSTDTQYF
DNA: TGTGCCAGCAGCTTAGGGACTAGCGGGAGCACAGATACGCAGTATTTT

size: .
J: TRBJ1-1
D: .
V: TRBV9
CDR3: CASSQTGQTEKAFF
DNA: TGTGCCAGCAGCCAAACGGGACAAACCGAAAAAGCTTTCTTT

size: .
J: TRBJ2-2
D: .
V: TRBV7-9
CDR3: CASSTKNTGELFF
DNA: TGTGCCAGCAGCACCAAGAACACCGGGGAGCTGTTTTTT

size: .
J: TRBJ2-7
D: .
V: TRBV5-1
CDR3: CASSLQGPISYEQYF
DNA: TGCGCCAGCAGCTTACAGGGTCCTATCTCCTACGAGCAGTACTTC

size: .
J: TRBJ1-4
D: .
V: TRBV27
CDR3: CASSYAGTNEKLFF
DNA: TGTGCCAGCAGTTACGCGGGTACTAATGAAAAACTGTTTTTT

size: .
J: TRBJ1-4
D: .
V: TRBV3-1/TRBV3-2
CDR3: CASRSGQLNEKLFF
DNA: TGTGCCAGCAGGTCCGGACAGTTAAATGAAAAACTGTTTTTT

size: once
J: TRBJ2-3
D: TRBD2
V: TRBV5-1
CDR3: CASSPGLAGEIDTQYF
DNA: TGCGCCAGCAGCCCTGGACTAGCGGGAGAAATAGATACGCAGTATTTT

size: .
J: TRBJ2-5
D: .
V: TRBV9
CDR3: CASSGPGETQYF
DNA: TGTGCCAGCAGCGGCCCCGGAGAGACCCAGTACTTC

size: .
J: TRBJ2-3
D: .
V: TRBV14
CDR3: CASSQGPRGADTQYF
DNA: TGTGCCAGCAGCCAAGGCCCCAGGGGTGCAGATACGCAGTATTTT

size: .
J: TRBJ2-7
D: TRBD1
V: TRBV7-3
CDR3: CASSATGTGVDEQYF
DNA: TGTGCCAGCAGCGCAACCGGGACAGGGGTTGACGAGCAGTACTTC

size: .
J: TRBJ2-3
D: .
V: TRBV7-2
CDR3: CASSPGLASTDTQYF
DNA: TGTGCCAGCAGCCCAGGGCTAGCGAGCACAGATACGCAGTATTTT

size: .
J: TRBJ2-5
D: .
V: TRBV15
CDR3: CATSREASWNRQETQYF
DNA: TGTGCCACCAGCAGAGAGGCCTCCTGGAACAGGCAAGAGACCCAGTACTTC

size: .
J: TRBJ2-4
D: .
V: TRBV4-3
CDR3: CASSQEEGLNIQYF
DNA: TGCGCCAGCAGCCAAGAAGAAGGGTTAAACATTCAGTACTTC

size: .
J: TRBJ2-7
D: .
V: TRBV5-1
CDR3: CASSLLTSSPIEQYF
DNA: TGCGCCAGCAGCTTGTTGACATCTAGCCCGATCGAGCAGTACTTC

size: .
J: TRBJ2-3
D: .
V: TRBV19
CDR3: CASSIVGSITDTQYF
DNA: TGTGCCAGTAGTATAGTCGGCTCTATCACGGATACGCAGTATTTT

size: .
J: TRBJ2-3
D: .
V: TRBV11-2
CDR3: CASTPQGSTDTQYF
DNA: TGTGCCAGCACCCCGCAGGGGAGCACAGATACGCAGTATTTT

size: .
J: TRBJ1-6
D: .
V: TRBV23-1
CDR3: CASSSKNSPLHF
DNA: TGCGCCAGCAGCTCGAAAAATTCACCCCTCCACTTT

size: .
J: TRBJ1-5
D: .
V: TRBV4-3
CDR3: CASSQIWGSNQPQHF
DNA: TGCGCCAGCAGCCAAATTTGGGGAAGTAATCAGCCCCAGCATTTT

size: .
J: TRBJ1-5
D: .
V: TRBV6-2/TRBV6-3
CDR3: CASSYSGRGESQPQHF
DNA: TGTGCCAGCAGTTACAGCGGCAGAGGGGAAAGTCAGCCCCAGCATTTT

size: .
J: TRBJ2-2
D: .
V: TRBV19
CDR3: CASSQLAAGTGELFF
DNA: TGTGCCAGTAGTCAGCTCGCAGCGGGCACCGGGGAGCTGTTTTTT

size: .
J: TRBJ2-6
D: .
V: TRBV7-8
CDR3: CASSWTSGANVLTF
DNA: TGTGCCAGCAGCTGGACTTCTGGGGCCAACGTCCTGACTTTC

size: .
J: TRBJ1-1
D: TRBD1
V: TRBV12-3/TRBV12-4
CDR3: CASSPGTEGEAFF
DNA: TGTGCCAGCAGCCCCGGGACAGAGGGTGAAGCTTTCTTT

size: .
J: TRBJ1-1
D: TRBD1
V: TRBV6-6
CDR3: CASRRPTNRGENTEAFF
DNA: TGTGCCAGCAGACGACCGACCAACAGGGGTGAGAACACTGAAGCTTTCTTT

size: .
J: TRBJ1-5
D: .
V: TRBV27
CDR3: CASSPGRISNQPQHF
DNA: TGTGCCAGCAGTCCGGGACGGATTAGCAATCAGCCCCAGCATTTT

size: .
J: TRBJ1-1
D: TRBD1
V: TRBV30
CDR3: CAWGGQGGMSEAFF
DNA: TGTGCCTGGGGGGGACAGGGCGGCATGTCTGAAGCTTTCTTT

size: .
J: TRBJ2-4
D: TRBD2
V: TRBV7-2
CDR3: CASSLAGEGLADPLAKNIQYF
DNA: TGTGCCAGCAGCTTAGCAGGAGAGGGACTAGCTGACCCACTAGCCAAAAACATTCAGTACTTC

size: once
J: TRBJ1-2
D: .
V: TRBV28
CDR3: CASREGRVSYTF
DNA: TGTGCCAGCAGAGAGGGTAGGGTTAGCTACACCTTC

size: .
J: TRBJ1-5
D: TRBD1
V: TRBV28
CDR3: CASSPDRGKYQPQHF
DNA: TGTGCCAGCAGCCCAGACAGGGGGAAGTATCAGCCCCAGCATTTT

size: .
J: TRBJ2-5
D: TRBD1
V: TRBV29-1
CDR3: CSVVSTGGFETQYF
DNA: TGCAGCGTTGTTTCCACAGGGGGCTTCGAGACCCAGTACTTC

size: .
J: TRBJ1-1
D: TRBD1
V: TRBV29-1
CDR3: CSVEGQQNTEAFF
DNA: TGCAGCGTTGAGGGACAGCAAAACACTGAAGCTTTCTTT

size: .
J: TRBJ2-7
D: TRBD1
V: TRBV5-1
CDR3: CASSQGQGNEQYF
DNA: TGCGCCAGCAGCCAGGGACAGGGGAACGAGCAGTACTTC

size: .
J: TRBJ2-7
D: .
V: TRBV5-6
CDR3: CASILGGRGVSYEQYF
DNA: TGTGCCAGCATCCTAGGAGGCAGGGGGGTCTCCTACGAGCAGTACTTC

size: .
J: TRBJ1-5
D: .
V: TRBV6-2/TRBV6-3
CDR3: CASSYSGGNQPQHF
DNA: TGTGCCAGCAGTTACTCAGGGGGCAATCAGCCCCAGCATTTT

size: .
J: TRBJ2-7
D: TRBD2
V: TRBV6-2/TRBV6-3
CDR3: CASSYSTSGRAYEQYF
DNA: TGTGCCAGCAGTTACTCGACTAGCGGGAGGGCCTACGAGCAGTACTTC

size: .
J: TRBJ1-4
D: TRBD1
V: TRBV5-4
CDR3: CASSWDRGTTNEKLFF
DNA: TGTGCCAGCAGCTGGGACAGGGGGACAACTAATGAAAAACTGTTTTTT

size: .
J: TRBJ2-1
D: .
V: TRBV7-2
CDR3: CASSLAASSSYNEQFF
DNA: TGTGCCAGCAGCTTAGCAGCCAGCAGCTCCTACAATGAGCAGTTCTTC

size: .
J: TRBJ1-5
D: .
V: TRBV3-1/TRBV3-2
CDR3: CASSQVSTETSNQPQHF
DNA: TGTGCCAGCAGCCAAGTGTCGACAGAGACGAGCAATCAGCCCCAGCATTTT

size: .
J: TRBJ1-1
D: .
V: TRBV7-9
CDR3: CASSLEVAEAFF
DNA: TGTGCCAGCAGCTTAGAAGTCGCTGAAGCTTTCTTT

size: .
J: TRBJ2-2
D: TRBD2
V: TRBV6-2/TRBV6-3
CDR3: CASSYLAGGQGTGELFF
DNA: TGTGCCAGCAGTTACTTGGCGGGGGGGCAAGGCACCGGGGAGCTGTTTTTT

size: few
J: TRBJ2-4
D: TRBD2
V: TRBV13
CDR3: CASSLGRAGGPKNIQYF
DNA: TGTGCCAGCAGCTTAGGAAGAGCGGGGGGGCCCAAAAACATTCAGTACTTC

size: few
J: TRBJ1-4
D: TRBD1
V: TRBV7-9
CDR3: CASSVRTGPGEKLFF
DNA: TGTGCCAGCAGCGTGCGGACAGGTCCAGGTGAAAAACTGTTTTTT

size: .
J: TRBJ2-5
D: .
V: TRBV5-5
CDR3: CASSFSREETQYF
DNA: TGTGCCAGCAGCTTCTCCAGGGAGGAGACCCAGTACTTC

size: .
J: TRBJ1-2
D: TRBD1
V: TRBV28
CDR3: CASRYSGGGYTF
DNA: TGTGCCAGCAGGTACTCAGGGGGCGGCTACACCTTC

size: .
J: TRBJ1-1
D: TRBD1
V: TRBV5-6
CDR3: CASSGPGTVNTEAFF
DNA: TGTGCCAGCAGCGGGCCAGGGACAGTGAACACTGAAGCTTTCTTT

size: .
J: TRBJ1-4
D: .
V: TRBV6-5
CDR3: CASRGTNEKLFF
DNA: TGTGCCAGCAGGGGAACTAATGAAAAACTGTTTTTT

size: .
J: TRBJ2-3
D: .
V: TRBV7-9
CDR3: CASSLGALQDGRTDTQYF
DNA: TGTGCCAGCAGCTTAGGTGCTCTACAGGATGGGCGCACAGATACGCAGTATTTT